What follows is one T cell receptor (beta chain) and its context. As processed by the authors: Amplification from reference gene primers served as the basis for estimated nucleated cell counts. TCRdb's table, derived via immunoSEQ multiplex PCR, lists solely in-frame clones and lacks some. V and J calls plus clone size are reproduced from that table; the DNA served to infer D and trimming. Of approximately 30,000 clones listed, over 90% are singletons. The CDR3 covers 16 residues. CDR1 is SEHNR and CDR2 is FQNEAQ in the germline V gene (reference sequence). V dropped 5 bases and J dropped 9; count of bases not matched to a gene: 13. This entry comes from a study of blood T cell repertoires in COVID-19. Study-level background: Some COVID-19 samples were acute and others convalescent; all came from the United States, Italy and Spain. The cDNA or gDNA used as material had been derived from T cells, B-cell-depleted T cells, or PBMCs.

This rearrangement joins TRBV7-9 to TRBJ2-1; 10 bases fit TRBD1. Material for sequencing was peripheral blood. This TCR was sampled from a human donor in a cohort sampled during active COVID-19. The CDR3 loop is CASSPPPGQGLFEQFF. The DNA for the CDR3 is TGTGCCAGCAGCCCCCCCCCGGGACAGGGGTTATTTGAGCAGTTCTTC.